This T cell receptor (beta chain) was sequenced in a study of CD8 T cells in Susac syndrome. For the study at large: Patients with Susac syndrome who were sequenced included more than 5 with active disease and fewer than ten in remission.

Random hexamers were used to reverse transcribe the RNA input (0.5 to 1 ug). MiXCR was run by TCRdb on the immunoSEQ multiplex PCR reads, yielding one entry per CDR3 protein. Among roughly 200,000 distinct CDR3 sequences listed, roughly 90% were seen once. With 0 bases removed from V and 4 bases from J, the gap between germline ends came to 15 bases. The CDR3 contains 16 residues. CDR1 is SGHDN, CDR2 FVKESK, per germline. Negative magnetic isolation gave CD8+ and CD4+ cells; FACS enriched CD8+ TEMRA. The V and J genes are TRBV14 and TRBJ1-1; the D is unclear. The specimen sequenced was CD4+ T cells from PBMCs. This TCR came from a human donor with Susac syndrome. The CDR3: CASSQDLVMGSTEAFF. For the CDR3, the DNA is TGTGCCAGCAGCCAAGATCTTGTCATGGGGTCCACTGAAGCTTTCTTT.